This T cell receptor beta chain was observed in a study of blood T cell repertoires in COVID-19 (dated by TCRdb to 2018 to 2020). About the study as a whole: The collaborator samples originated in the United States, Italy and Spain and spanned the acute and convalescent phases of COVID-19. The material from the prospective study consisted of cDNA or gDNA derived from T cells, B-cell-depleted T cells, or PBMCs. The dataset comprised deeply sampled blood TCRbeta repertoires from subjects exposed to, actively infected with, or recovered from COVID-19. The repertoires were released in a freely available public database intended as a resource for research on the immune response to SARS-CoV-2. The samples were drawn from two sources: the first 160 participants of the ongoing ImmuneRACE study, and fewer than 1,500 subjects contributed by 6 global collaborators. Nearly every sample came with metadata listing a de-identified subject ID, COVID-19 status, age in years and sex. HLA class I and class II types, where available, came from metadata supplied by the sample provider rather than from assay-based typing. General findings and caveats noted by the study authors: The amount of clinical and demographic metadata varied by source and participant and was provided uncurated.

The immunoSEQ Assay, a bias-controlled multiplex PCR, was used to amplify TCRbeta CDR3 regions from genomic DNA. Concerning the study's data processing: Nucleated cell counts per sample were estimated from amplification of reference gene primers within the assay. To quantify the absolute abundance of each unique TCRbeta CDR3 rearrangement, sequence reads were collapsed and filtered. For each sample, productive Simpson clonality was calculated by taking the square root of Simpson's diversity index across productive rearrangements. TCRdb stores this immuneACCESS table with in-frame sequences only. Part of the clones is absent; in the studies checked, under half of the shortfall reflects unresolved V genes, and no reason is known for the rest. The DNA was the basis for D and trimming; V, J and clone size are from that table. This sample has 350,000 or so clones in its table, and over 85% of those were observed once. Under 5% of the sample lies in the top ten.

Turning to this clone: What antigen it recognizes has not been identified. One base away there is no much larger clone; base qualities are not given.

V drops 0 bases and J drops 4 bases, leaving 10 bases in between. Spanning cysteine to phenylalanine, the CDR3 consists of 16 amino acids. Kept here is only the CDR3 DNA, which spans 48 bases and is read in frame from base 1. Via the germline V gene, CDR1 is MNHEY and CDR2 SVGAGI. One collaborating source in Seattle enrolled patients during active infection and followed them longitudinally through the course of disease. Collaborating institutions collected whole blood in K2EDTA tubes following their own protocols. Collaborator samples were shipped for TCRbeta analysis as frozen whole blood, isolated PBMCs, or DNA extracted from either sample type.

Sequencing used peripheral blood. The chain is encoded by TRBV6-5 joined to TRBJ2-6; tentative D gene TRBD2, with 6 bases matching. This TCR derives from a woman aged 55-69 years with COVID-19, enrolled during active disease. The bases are TGTGCCAGCAGTTACTCGGGGGGATCCGGGGCCAACGTCCTGACTTTC. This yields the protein CASSYSGGSGANVLTF.